This section outlines one T cell receptor (beta chain) sequence together with its context. Its antigen is still unknown. The sample is drawn from a study of T cell responses to AZD1222 COVID-19 vaccine. Germline CDR1 and CDR2: SEHNR and FQNEAQ (reference sequence). J was trimmed by 5 bases and V by 4 bases; bases with no gene match: 5. The CDR3 is 14 residues long. Study observations and caveats: Sampled repertoires all dated from after the peak T cell response. Increases in Spike-specific TCR breadth and depth were seen after two AZD1222 doses.

Some clones are missing from TCRdb's copy, which holds only in-frame ones; the method was immunoSEQ multiplex PCR. This sample has 80,000 to 95,000 clones, with 88% found just once. The sample consisted of peripheral blood, taken on day 0 of MenACWY control vaccination. V is TRBV7-9 and J is TRBJ2-5; 9 nucleotides line up with TRBD1. This sequence was found in an adult in good health. The CDR3 nucleotides read TGTGCCAGCAGCTCATACGGGACAGGGGAGACCCAGTACTTC. Translating it yields CASSSYGTGETQYF.